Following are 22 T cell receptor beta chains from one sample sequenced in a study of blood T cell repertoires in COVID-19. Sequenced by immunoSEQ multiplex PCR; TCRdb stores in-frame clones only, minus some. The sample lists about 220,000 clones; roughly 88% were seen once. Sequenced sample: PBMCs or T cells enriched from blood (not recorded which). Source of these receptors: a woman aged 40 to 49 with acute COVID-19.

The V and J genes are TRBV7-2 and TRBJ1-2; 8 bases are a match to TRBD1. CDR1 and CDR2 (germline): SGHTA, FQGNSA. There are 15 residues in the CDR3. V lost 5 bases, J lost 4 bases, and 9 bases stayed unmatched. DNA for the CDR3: TGTGCCAGCAGCGCCCGGACAGGGATAACCTATGGCTACACCTTC. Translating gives CASSARTGITYGYTF.

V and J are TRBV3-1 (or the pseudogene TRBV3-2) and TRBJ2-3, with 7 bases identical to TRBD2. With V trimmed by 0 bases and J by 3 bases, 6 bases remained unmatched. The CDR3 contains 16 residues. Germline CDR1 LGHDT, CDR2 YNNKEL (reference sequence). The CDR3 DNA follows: TGTGCCAGCAGCCAAGATCCGGGGGGAGGGACAGATACGCAGTATTTT. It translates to CASSQDPGGGTDTQYF.

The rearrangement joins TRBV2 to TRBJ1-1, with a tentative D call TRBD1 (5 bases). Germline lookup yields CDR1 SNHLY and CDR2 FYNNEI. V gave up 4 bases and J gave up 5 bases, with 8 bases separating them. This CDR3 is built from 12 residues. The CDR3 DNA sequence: TGTGCCAGCAGTGCAGGGTGGACTGAAGCTTTCTTT. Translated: CASSAGWTEAFF.

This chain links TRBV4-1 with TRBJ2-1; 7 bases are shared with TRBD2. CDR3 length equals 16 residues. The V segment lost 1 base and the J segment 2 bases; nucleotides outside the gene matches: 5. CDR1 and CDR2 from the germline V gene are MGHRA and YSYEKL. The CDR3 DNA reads TGCGCCAGCAGCCAAGGCAGACTAGCACCCTACAATGAGCAGTTCTTC. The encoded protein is CASSQGRLAPYNEQFF.

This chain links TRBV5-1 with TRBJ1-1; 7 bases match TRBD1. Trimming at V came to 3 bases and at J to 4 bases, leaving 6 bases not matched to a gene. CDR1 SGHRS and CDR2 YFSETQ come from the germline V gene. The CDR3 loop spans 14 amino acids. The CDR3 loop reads CASSWGTVSTEAFF. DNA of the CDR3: TGCGCCAGCAGCTGGGGGACAGTGAGCACTGAAGCTTTCTTT.

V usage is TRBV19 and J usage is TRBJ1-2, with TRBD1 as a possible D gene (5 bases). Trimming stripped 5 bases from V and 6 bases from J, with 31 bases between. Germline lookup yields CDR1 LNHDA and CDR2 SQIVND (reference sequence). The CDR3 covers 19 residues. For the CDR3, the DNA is TGTGCCAGTAGTCAAACTCTTTCTATCACAGGACCTAAATCTAATGGCTACACCTTC. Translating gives CASSQTLSITGPKSNGYTF.

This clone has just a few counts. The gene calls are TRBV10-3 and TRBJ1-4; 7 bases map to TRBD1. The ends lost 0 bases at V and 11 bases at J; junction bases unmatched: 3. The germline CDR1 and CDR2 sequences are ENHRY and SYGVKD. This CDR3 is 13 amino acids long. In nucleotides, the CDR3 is TGTGCCATCAGTGAGTCCCAACAGGGGAAACTGTTTTTT. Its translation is CAISESQQGKLFF.

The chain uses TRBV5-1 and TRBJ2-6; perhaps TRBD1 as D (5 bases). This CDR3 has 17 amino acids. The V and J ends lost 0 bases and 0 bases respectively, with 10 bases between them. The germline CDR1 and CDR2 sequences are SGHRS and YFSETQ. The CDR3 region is CASSLGATDSGANVLTF. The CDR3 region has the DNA TGCGCCAGCAGCTTGGGCGCGACAGACTCTGGGGCCAACGTCCTGACTTTC. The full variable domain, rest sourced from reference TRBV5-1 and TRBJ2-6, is KAGVTQTPRYLIKTRGQQVTLSCSPISGHRSVSWYQQTPGQGLQFLFEYFSETQRNKGNFPGRFSGRQFSNSRSEMNVSTLELGDSALYLCASSLGATDSGANVLTFGAGSRLTVL.

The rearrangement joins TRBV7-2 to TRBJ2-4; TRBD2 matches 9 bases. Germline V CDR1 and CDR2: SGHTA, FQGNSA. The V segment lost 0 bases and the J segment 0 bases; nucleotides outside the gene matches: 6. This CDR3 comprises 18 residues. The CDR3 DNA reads TGTGCCAGCAGCTTAGCGCTCCGGACTAGCGCAGCCAAAAACATTCAGTACTTC. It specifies CASSLALRTSAAKNIQYF. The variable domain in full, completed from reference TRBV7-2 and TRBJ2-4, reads GAGVSQSPSNKVTEKGKDVELRCDPISGHTALYWYRQSLGQGLEFLIYFQGNSAPDKSGLPSDRFSAERTGGSVSTLTIQRTQQEDSAVYLCASSLALRTSAAKNIQYFGAGTRLSVL.

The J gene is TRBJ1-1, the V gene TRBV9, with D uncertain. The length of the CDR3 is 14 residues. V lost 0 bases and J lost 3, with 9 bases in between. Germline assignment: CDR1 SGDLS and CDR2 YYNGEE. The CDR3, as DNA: TGTGCCAGCAGCGTAGGGGTTGAGGACACTGAAGCTTTCTTT. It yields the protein CASSVGVEDTEAFF.

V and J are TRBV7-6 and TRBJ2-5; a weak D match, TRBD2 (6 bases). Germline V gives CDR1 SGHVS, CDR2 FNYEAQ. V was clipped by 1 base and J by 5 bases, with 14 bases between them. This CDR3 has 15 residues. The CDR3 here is CASSLGLARRETQYF. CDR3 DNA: TGTGCCAGCAGCTTAGGTCTAGCGCGACGGGAGACCCAGTACTTC.

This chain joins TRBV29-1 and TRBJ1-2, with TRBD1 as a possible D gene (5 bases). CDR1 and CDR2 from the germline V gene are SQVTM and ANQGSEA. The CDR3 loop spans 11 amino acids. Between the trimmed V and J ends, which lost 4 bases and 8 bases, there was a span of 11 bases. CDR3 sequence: CSVGTRVGYTF. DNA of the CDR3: TGCAGCGTTGGGACACGGGTCGGCTACACCTTC. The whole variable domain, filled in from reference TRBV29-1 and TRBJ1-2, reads SAVISQKPSRDICQRGTSLTIQCQVDSQVTMMFWYRQQPGQSLTLIATANQGSEATYESGFVIDKFPISRPNLTFSTLTVSNMSPEDSSIYLCSVGTRVGYTFGSGTRLTVV.

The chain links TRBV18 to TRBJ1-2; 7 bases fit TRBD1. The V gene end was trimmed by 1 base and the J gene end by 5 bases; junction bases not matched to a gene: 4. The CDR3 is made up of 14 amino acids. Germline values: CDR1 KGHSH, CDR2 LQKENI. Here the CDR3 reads CASSPREQGYGYTF. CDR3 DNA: TGTGCCAGCTCACCACGGGAACAGGGGTATGGCTACACCTTC. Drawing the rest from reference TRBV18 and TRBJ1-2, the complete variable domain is NAGVMQNPRHLVRRRGQEARLRCSPMKGHSHVYWYRQLPEEGLKFMVYLQKENIIDESGMPKERFSAEFPKEGPSILRIQQVVRGDSAAYFCASSPREQGYGYTFGSGTRLTVV.

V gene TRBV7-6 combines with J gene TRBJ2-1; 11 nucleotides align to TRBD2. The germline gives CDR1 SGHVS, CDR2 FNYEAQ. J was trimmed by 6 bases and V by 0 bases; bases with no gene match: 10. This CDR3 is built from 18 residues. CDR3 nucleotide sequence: TGTGCCAGCAGCTTAGCCATCGATACTAGCGGGAGACCCAATGAGCAGTTCTTC. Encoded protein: CASSLAIDTSGRPNEQFF.

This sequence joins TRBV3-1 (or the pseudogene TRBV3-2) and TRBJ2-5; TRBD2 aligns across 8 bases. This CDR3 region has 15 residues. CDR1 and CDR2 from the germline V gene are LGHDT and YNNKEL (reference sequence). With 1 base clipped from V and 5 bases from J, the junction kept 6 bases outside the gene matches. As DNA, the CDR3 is TGTGCCAGCAGCCAAGTTGGGACTAGGTTGGAGACCCAGTACTTC. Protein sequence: CASSQVGTRLETQYF.

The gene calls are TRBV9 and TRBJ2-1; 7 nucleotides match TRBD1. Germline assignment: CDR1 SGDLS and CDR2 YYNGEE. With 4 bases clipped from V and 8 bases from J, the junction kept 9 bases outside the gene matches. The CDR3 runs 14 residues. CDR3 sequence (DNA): TGTGCCAGCAGCAAGTTCCGGGACAGCTATGAGCAGTTCTTC. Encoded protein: CASSKFRDSYEQFF.

CDR3 DNA sequence: TGTGCCAGCAGACGGCAGGGGTTTTACGAGCAGTACGTC. It specifies CASRRQGFYEQYV. The chain links TRBV21-1 to TRBJ2-7; the table's D gene call, TRBD1, was not cross checked with the DNA. TRBV21-1 is flagged as a pseudogene. The CDR3 extends over 13 amino acids.

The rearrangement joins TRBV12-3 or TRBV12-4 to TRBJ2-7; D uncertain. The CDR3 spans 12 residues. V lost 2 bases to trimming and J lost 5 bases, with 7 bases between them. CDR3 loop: CASSLSRNEQYF. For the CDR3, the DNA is TGTGCCAGCAGTTTATCCAGGAACGAGCAGTACTTC.

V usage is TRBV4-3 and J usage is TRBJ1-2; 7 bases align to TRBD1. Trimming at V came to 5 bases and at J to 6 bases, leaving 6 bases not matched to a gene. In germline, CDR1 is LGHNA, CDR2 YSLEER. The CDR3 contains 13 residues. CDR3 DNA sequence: TGCGCCAGCAGCGCCCGGACAGGCGATGGCTACACCTTC. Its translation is CASSARTGDGYTF.

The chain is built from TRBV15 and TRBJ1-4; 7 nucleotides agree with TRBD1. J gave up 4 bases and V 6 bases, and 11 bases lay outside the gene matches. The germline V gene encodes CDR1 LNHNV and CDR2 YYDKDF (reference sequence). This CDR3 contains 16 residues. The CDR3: CATSKRQGGHNEKLFF. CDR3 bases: TGTGCCACCAGTAAAAGGCAGGGGGGCCATAATGAAAAACTGTTTTTT. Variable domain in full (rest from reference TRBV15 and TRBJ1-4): DAMVIQNPRYQVTQFGKPVTLSCSQTLNHNVMYWYQQKSSQAPKLLFHYYDKDFNNEADTPDNFQSRRPNTSFCFLDIRSPGLGDTAMYLCATSKRQGGHNEKLFFGSGTQLSVL.

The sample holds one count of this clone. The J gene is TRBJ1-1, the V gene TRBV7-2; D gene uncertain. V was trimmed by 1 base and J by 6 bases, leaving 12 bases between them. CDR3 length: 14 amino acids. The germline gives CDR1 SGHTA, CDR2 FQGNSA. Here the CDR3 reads CASSLGSAWAEAFF. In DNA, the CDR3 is TGTGCCAGCAGCTTAGGGTCAGCGTGGGCTGAAGCTTTCTTT.

CDR3 region: CASSWPRGFGTEAFF. The DNA for the CDR3 is TGTGCCAGCAGCTGGCCCAGGGGCTTTGGCACTGAAGCTTTCTTT. V and J are TRBV11-3 and TRBJ1-1; a possible D gene is TRBD1 (6 bases). This CDR3 spans 15 amino acids. The germline V and J ends were trimmed by 4 bases and 4 bases, with 16 bases remaining between them. CDR1 and CDR2 from the germline V gene are SGHNT and YENEEA.